The clone carrying this T cell receptor beta chain has just a few counts. Antigen unknown. The data stem from a study of beta chain features in type 1 diabetes. The isolated RNA, all of it, was reverse transcribed, so expressed TCRB transcripts were what got sequenced. The assay was immunoSEQ multiplex PCR, and TCRdb's table has in-frame clones only and misses some. The table includes 240,000 or so clones, about 63% detected once. Points from the study as a whole: The study found that naive, central memory and Treg TCRB repertoires appeared more similar in patients than in healthy donors.

The CDR3 runs 15 residues. Trimming stripped 2 bases from V and 0 bases from J, with 9 bases between. Germline V CDR1 and CDR2: MGHDK, SYGVNS. Sequencing used naive CD4+ T cells from blood. This TCR derives from a man aged 25-45 years in good health. The V gene is TRBV25-1, the J gene TRBJ2-3; D could derive from TRBD1 or TRBD2 (6 bases each). CDR3 protein: CASSERGPSTDTQYF. The CDR3 region has the DNA TGTGCCAGCAGTGAACGGGGGCCGAGCACAGATACGCAGTATTTT.